This T cell receptor beta chain was sequenced in a study of cytomegalovirus exposure and HLA in healthy donors. In regard to this clone: Its antigen is still unknown.

Study results and limitations: Investigators reported 150 to 200 TCR beta chains as tied to cytomegalovirus. In vitro work confirmed that a few CMV-associated chains recognize CMV antigens.

Germline CDR1 GTSNPN, CDR2 SVGIG (reference sequence). Trimming removed 2 bases from V and 3 bases from J, with 13 bases in between. This CDR3 is built from 15 residues. The protocol was immunoSEQ multiplex PCR, while the TCRdb copy is restricted to in-frame clones and leaves out a portion. This sample has over 200,000 clones, with about nine tenths found just once. Source material: PBMCs. The sequence was collected from a woman between 18 and 30 years old in good health and CMV-seropositive. The chain joins TRBV30 to TRBJ1-4, with D unclear. The CDR3 loop reads CAWSRDGAPNEKLFF. The CDR3 DNA is TGTGCCTGGAGTCGAGACGGAGCCCCTAATGAAAAACTGTTTTTT. Full variable domain (outside the CDR3, taken from reference TRBV30 and TRBJ1-4): SQTIHQWPATLVQPVGSPLSLECTVEGTSNPNLYWYRQAAGRGLQLLFYSVGIGQISSEVPQNLSASRPQDRQFILSSKKLLLSDSGFYLCAWSRDGAPNEKLFFGSGTQLSVL.